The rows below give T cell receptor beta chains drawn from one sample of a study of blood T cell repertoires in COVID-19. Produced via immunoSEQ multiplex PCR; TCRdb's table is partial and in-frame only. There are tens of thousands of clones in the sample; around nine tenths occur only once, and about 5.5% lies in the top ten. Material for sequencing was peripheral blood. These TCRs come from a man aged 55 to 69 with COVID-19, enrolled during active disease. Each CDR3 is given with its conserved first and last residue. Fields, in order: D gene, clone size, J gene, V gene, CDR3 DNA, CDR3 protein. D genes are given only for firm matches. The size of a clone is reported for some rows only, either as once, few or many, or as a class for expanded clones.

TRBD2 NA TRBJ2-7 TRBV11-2 TGTGCCAGCAGCTTAGATTCGGCGGGGGGAGTCGAGCAGTACTTC CASSLDSAGGVEQYF
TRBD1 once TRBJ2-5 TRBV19 TGTGCCAGTAGTTCGACAGGGGGAGTGGAGACCCAGTACTTC CASSSTGGVETQYF
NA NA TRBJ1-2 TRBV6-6 TGTGCCAGCAGGCTGATGATGGGCGATGGCTACACCTTC CASRLMMGDGYTF
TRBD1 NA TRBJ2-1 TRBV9 TGTGCCAGCAGCGTAGCGGGACAGGGGACCTACAATGAGCAGTTCTTC CASSVAGQGTYNEQFF
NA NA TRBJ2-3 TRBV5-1 TGCGCCAGCAGCTTGGGGTTATACCAGGGGACGCAGTATTTT CASSLGLYQGTQYF
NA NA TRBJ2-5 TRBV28 TGTGCCAGCAGTTTATTTGTGAGGCAGCGGGAGACCCAGTACTTC CASSLFVRQRETQYF
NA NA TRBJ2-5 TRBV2 TGTGCCAGCAGTGAGATAGGGGAAGAGACCCAGTACTTC CASSEIGEETQYF
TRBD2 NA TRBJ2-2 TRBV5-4 TGTGCCAGCAGCTTCGGGGGGGAGTTCGGGGAGCTGTTTTTT CASSFGGEFGELFF
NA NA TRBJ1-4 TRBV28 TGTGCCAGCAGTTTAGCGGGGGCGCAGCCTGAAAAACTGTTTTTT CASSLAGAQPEKLFF
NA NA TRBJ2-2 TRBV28 TGTGCCAGCAATCTCTATGACACCGGGGAGCTGTTTTTT CASNLYDTGELFF
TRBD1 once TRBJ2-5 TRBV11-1 TGTGCCAGCAGCACGGGACAGCAAGAGACCCAGTACTTC CASSTGQQETQYF
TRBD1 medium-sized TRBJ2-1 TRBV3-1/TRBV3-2 TGTGCCAGCAGCCATTACTCCGGGACAGGAACAGAAAACAATGAGCAGTTCTTC CASSHYSGTGTENNEQFF
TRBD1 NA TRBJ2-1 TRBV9 TGTGCCAGCAGCGGACAGGGGAATGAGCAGTTCTTC CASSGQGNEQFF
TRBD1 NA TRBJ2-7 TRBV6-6 TGTGCCAGCAGGGGACAGGCCCTCTCCTACGAGCAGTACTTC CASRGQALSYEQYF
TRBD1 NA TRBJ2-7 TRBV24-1 TGTGCCACCAGTGATGCAGGGACAGGGGTCCACGAGCAGTACTTC CATSDAGTGVHEQYF
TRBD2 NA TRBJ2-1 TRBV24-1 TGTGCCACGCGGACTAGTAATGAGCAGTTCTTC CATRTSNEQFF
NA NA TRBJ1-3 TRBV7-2 TGTGCCAGCAGCTCAGCGGGGGGGGCTAGTGGAAACACCATATATTTT CASSSAGGASGNTIYF
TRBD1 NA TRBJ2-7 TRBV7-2 TGTGCCAGCAGCCTAAAGGGGACAGGGGTCGAGCAGTACTTC CASSLKGTGVEQYF
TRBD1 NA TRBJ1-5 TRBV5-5 TGTGCCAGCTCCAAGGGGACAGCGGATCAGCCCCAGCATTTT CASSKGTADQPQHF
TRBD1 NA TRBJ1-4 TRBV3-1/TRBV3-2 TGTGCCAGCAGCCAAGGGGACAGGGGGATGAGGAAACTGTTTTTT CASSQGDRGMRKLFF
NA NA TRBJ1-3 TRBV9 TGTGCCAGCAGCCTAGGGACTAGAAACACCATATATTTT CASSLGTRNTIYF
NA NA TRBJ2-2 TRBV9 TGTGCCAGCAGCGTGGGGAGGAGTTACACCGGGGAGCTGTTTTTT CASSVGRSYTGELFF
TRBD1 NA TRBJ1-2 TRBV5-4 TGTGCCAGCAGCCCCTGGACAGGGGACGGCGGCTACACCTTC CASSPWTGDGGYTF
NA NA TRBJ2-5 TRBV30 TGTGGCCGGTCAGAGACAGAAGACGGCCAAGAGACCCAGTACTTC CGRSETEDGQETQYF
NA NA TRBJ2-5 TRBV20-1 TGCAGTGCTAGTCTGACTACCAAAGAGACCCAGTACTTC CSASLTTKETQYF
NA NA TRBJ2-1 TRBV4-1 TGCGCCAGCAGCCAATTTGGACCCTCAGGGGACGACTACAATGAGCAGTTCTTC CASSQFGPSGDDYNEQFF
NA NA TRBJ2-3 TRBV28 TGTGCCAGCAGTTCGCACGGTAGTGGCACAGATACGCAGTATTTT CASSSHGSGTDTQYF
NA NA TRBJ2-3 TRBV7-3 TGTGCCAGCAGCGCCTCCCCAGGAGATACGCAGTATTTT CASSASPGDTQYF
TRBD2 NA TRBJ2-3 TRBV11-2 TGTGCCAGCAGCCCGGGACTAGCGGGAGTGAATACGCAGTATTTT CASSPGLAGVNTQYF
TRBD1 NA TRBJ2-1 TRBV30 TGTGCCTGGAGTGGCCGGGACAGGGGTCATGAGCAGTTCTTC CAWSGRDRGHEQFF
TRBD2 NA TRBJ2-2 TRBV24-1 TGTGCCACCAGTGATCCTAGCGGGGCGAACACCGGGGAGCTGTTTTTT CATSDPSGANTGELFF
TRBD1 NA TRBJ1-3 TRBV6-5 TGTGCCAGCAGTACAGGGGGCGAAAACACCATATATTTT CASSTGGENTIYF
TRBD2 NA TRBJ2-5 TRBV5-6 TGTGCCAGCAGCTTGGTTAGCGGGAGTCAAGAGACCCAGTACTTC CASSLVSGSQETQYF
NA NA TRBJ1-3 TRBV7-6 TGTGCCAGCAGCCCCGGACAGCCCCATGTAAACACCATATATTTT CASSPGQPHVNTIYF
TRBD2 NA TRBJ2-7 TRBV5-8 TGTGCCAGCAGCTTGGCCCGACTAGCGGGAGGATCCTACGAGCAGTACTTC CASSLARLAGGSYEQYF
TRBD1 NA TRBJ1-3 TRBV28 TGTGCCAGCAGTTCCCCCTGGACAGGGGACTCTGGAAACACCATATATTTT CASSSPWTGDSGNTIYF
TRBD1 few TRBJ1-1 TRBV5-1 TGCGCCAGCAGCGGTAGGACAGGCTCCACTGAAGCTTTCTTT CASSGRTGSTEAFF
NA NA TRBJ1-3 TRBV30 TGTGCCTGGAGCTCCCGGGGTGGCTCTGGAAACACCATATATTTT CAWSSRGGSGNTIYF
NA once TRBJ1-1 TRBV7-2 TGTGCCAGCAGCCGTCCCTGGGGGCGAATGAACACTGAAGCTTTCTTT CASSRPWGRMNTEAFF
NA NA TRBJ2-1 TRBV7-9 TGTGCCAGCAGCTTACCCCTTAATTTCGGTAATGAGCAGTTCTTC CASSLPLNFGNEQFF
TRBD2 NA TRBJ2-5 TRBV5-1 TGCGCCAGCAGCTTGGGGACTAGAGGAGAGACCCAGTACTTC CASSLGTRGETQYF
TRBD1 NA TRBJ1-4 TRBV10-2 TGCGCCAGCAGTGGGAACAGGGGAACTGAAAAACTGTTTTTT CASSGNRGTEKLFF
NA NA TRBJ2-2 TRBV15 TGTGCCACCAGCAGAGATCCAGCGGACACCGGGGAGCTGTTTTTT CATSRDPADTGELFF
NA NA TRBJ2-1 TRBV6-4 TGTGCCAGCAGTGACTCTAGCGGTGTGGCCTACAATGAGCAGTTCTTC CASSDSSGVAYNEQFF
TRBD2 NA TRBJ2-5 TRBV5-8 TGTGCCAGCAGCCCGAGACTAGCGGGAGGGGAGGAGACCCAGTACTTC CASSPRLAGGEETQYF
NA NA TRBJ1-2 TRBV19 TGTGCCAGTAGCCCGGCTAACTATGGCTACACCTTC CASSPANYGYTF
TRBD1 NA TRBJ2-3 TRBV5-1 TGCGCCAGCAGCTTGGAAGGGGGGACAGGGCAGTCAGATACGCAGTATTTT CASSLEGGTGQSDTQYF
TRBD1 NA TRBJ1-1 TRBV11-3 TGTGCCAGCAGCTTGGGGACAGGGAACACTGAAGCTTTCTTT CASSLGTGNTEAFF
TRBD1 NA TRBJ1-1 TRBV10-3 TGTGCCATCAACTCCCGGACAGGGCCCAACACTGAAGCTTTCTTT CAINSRTGPNTEAFF
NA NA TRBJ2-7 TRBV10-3 TGTGCCATCAGTCCGGGTGGTAGCAGTAACGAGCAGTACTTC CAISPGGSSNEQYF
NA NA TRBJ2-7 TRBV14 TGTGCCAGCAGCCAGGGCCCATACGAGCAGTACTTC CASSQGPYEQYF
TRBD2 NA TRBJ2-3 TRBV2 TGTGCCAGCATAGAGCGGGAGGGCCGTACAGATACGCAGTATTTT CASIEREGRTDTQYF
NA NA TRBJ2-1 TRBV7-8 TGTGCCACTCAAGCGGGTATCTCCTACAATGAGCAGTTCTTC CATQAGISYNEQFF
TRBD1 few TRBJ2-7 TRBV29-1 TGCAGCGTTGAATTGGAGGCAGGGGGCTCCGAGCAGTACTTC CSVELEAGGSEQYF
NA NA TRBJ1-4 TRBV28 TGTGCCAGCTGGTCCCGGGGAGGGGAGACTGAAAAACTGTTTTTT CASWSRGGETEKLFF